One sample yielded the 28 T cell receptor beta chains listed below, sequenced in a study of T cell clonality in common variable immunodeficiency. Study-wide findings and caveats: Reportedly, TCR beta sequences from common variable immunodeficiency showed fewer deletions and N-nucleotide insertions.

Produced via immunoSEQ multiplex PCR; TCRdb's table is partial and in-frame only. Altogether approximately 30,000 clones were found in the sample, and no singletons occur. No antigens are known for them. Material: peripheral blood mononuclear cells. The receptors come from a human donor with common variable immunodeficiency.

A word on this clone: The read terminates 3 residues before the CDR3 end, so the remaining end is supplied by the germline J gene. The rearrangement uses TRBV7-2 and TRBJ1-2; the match to TRBD1 covers 7 bases. Germline CDR1 and CDR2: SGHTA and FQGNSA. This CDR3 has 15 amino acids. This CDR3 is CASSLQGTDALGYTF. Incomplete CDR3 DNA: TGTGCCAGCAGCCTCCAGGGGACAGACGCTTTAGGC.

This clone was seen more than once but under ten times. The read is 3 residues too short to cover the CDR3 end, so that end is filled in from the germline J gene. The genes are TRBV19 and TRBJ1-5, with TRBD1 matching over 7 bases. The germline V gene encodes CDR1 LNHDA and CDR2 SQIVND (reference sequence). The CDR3 sequence is 16 residues long. V lost 3 bases and J lost 2; bases outside the gene matches: 7. The CDR3 DNA, read in part, is TGTGCCAGTAGTATGACAGGAGGGGGCGGCAATCAGCCC. It encodes CASSMTGGGGNQP. The CDR3 in its entirety is CASSMTGGGGNQPQHF.

In regard to this clone: The CDR3 goes on 3 residues after the read ends, and that part is filled in from the germline J gene. V and J are TRBV19 and TRBJ1-1; TRBD1 aligns across 8 bases. This CDR3 comprises 16 residues. The germline V gene has CDR1 LNHDA and CDR2 SQIVND (reference sequence). Trimming at V came to 2 bases and at J to 0 bases, leaving 5 bases not matched to a gene. The sequenced CDR3 bases are TGTGCCAGTAGTATATTGACAGGGGCGTTGAACACTGAA. Protein: CASSILTGALNTE. The whole CDR3 is CASSILTGALNTEAFF. The full variable domain, with the rest looked up from reference TRBV19 and TRBJ1-1, is DGGITQSPKYLFRKEGQNVTLSCEQNLNHDAMYWYRQDPGQGLRLIYYSQIVNDFQKGDIAEGYSVSREKKESFPLTVTSAQKNPTAFYLCASSILTGALNTEAFFGQGTRLTVV.

There are a few counts of this clone. CDR3 residues: CASSPGHSLDYEQYF. The CDR3 bases that were read are TGTGCCAGCTCGCCAGGTCACAGTTTAGACTACGAG. The chain uses TRBV18 and TRBJ2-7; D unclear. The read comes to an end 3 residues before the CDR3 does, leaving the germline J gene to fill in the end. The germline V and J ends were trimmed by 6 bases and 3 bases, with 18 bases remaining between them. Germline V gene sequence: CDR1 KGHSH, CDR2 LQKENI. The CDR3 length is 15 residues.

This clone appeared a few times. Read coverage stops 3 residues before the CDR3 terminus; the germline J gene supplies the remainder. The chain is built from TRBV7-2 and TRBJ1-1; 7 bases match TRBD1. Germline V gives CDR1 SGHTA, CDR2 FQGNSA. With 5 bases clipped from V and 6 bases from J, the junction kept 12 bases outside the gene matches. CDR3 length equals 15 residues. The chain's CDR3 is CASSPPAGGASEAFF. The covered CDR3 bases are TGTGCCAGCAGCCCCCCCGCAGGGGGAGCATCTGAA.

Concerning this clone itself: Read coverage stops 3 residues before the CDR3 terminus; the germline J gene supplies the remainder. The chain employs TRBV6-2 or TRBV6-3 and TRBJ1-2, with 7 bases identical to TRBD1. The CDR3 runs 14 residues. Germline CDR1 reads MNHEY; CDR2 reads SVGEGT. After removal of 6 bases from V and 7 bases from J, the junction contained 11 bases not matched to a gene. CDR3 sequence reads: CASRTDRALGGYTF. The covered CDR3 bases are TGTGCCAGCAGAACAGACAGGGCCCTTGGTGGC.

This clone was seen a few times. The CDR3 end is not reached by the read, which stops 3 residues before it; the germline J gene fills it in. The chain joins TRBV7-9 to TRBJ1-1; D gene ambiguous. This CDR3 is built from 13 residues. Germline V gene data show CDR1 as SEHNR and CDR2 as FQNEAQ (reference sequence). Trimming shortened V by 4 bases and J by 4 bases, and 10 bases separated the two germline ends. CDR3 bases read: TGTGCCAGCAGCTCCCGACGGGGCACTGAA. It encodes CASSSRRGTE. The complete CDR3 reads CASSSRRGTEAFF.

Remarks on this clone: The read gets to within 3 residues of the CDR3 end, and the germline J gene fills in the rest. The V call is TRBV5-4, the J call TRBJ2-7; TRBD1 aligns across 7 bases. V lost 3 bases to trimming and J lost 3 bases; unmatched junction nucleotides: 9. The V gene's germline CDR1 is SGHNT and CDR2 YYREEE (reference sequence). CDR3 length: 15 amino acids. CDR3 region: CASSSLDRDIYEQYF. CDR3 DNA (partial): TGTGCCAGCAGCTCCCTCGACAGGGACATCTACGAG.

A remark on this clone: The read falls 3 residues short of the CDR3 end, and the missing part is taken from the germline J gene. This chain uses TRBV7-7 with TRBJ2-5; 7 nucleotides agree with TRBD2. The trim removed 2 bases at V and 2 bases at J, leaving 5 bases unmatched. This CDR3 spans 15 amino acids. Germline V gene lookup returns CDR1 SSHAT and CDR2 FNYEAQ (reference sequence). The covered CDR3 bases are TGTGCCAGCAGCTTACAGTCGGGGGGACAAGAGACC. Protein sequence: CASSLQSGGQET. The CDR3, in full, reads CASSLQSGGQETQYF.

This clone appeared many times. The DNA ends 3 residues before the CDR3 does, and the rest of the CDR3 is filled in from the germline J gene. J is TRBJ2-5 and V is TRBV19; 10 positions match TRBD2. The CDR3 is 15 amino acids. Trimming took 6 bases from V and 3 from J; bases not matched to a gene: 7. CDR1 LNHDA and CDR2 SQIVND come from the germline V gene (reference sequence). The CDR3 DNA, read in part, is TGTGCCAGTAGGGCCCCTAGCGGGGGAAAAGAGACC. It yields the protein CASRAPSGGKET. The complete CDR3 sequence is CASRAPSGGKETQYF.

This clone was seen many times. The read is 3 residues too short to cover the CDR3 end, so that end is filled in from the germline J gene. The genes are TRBV7-2 and TRBJ1-1; weak D call: TRBD1 (5 bases). This CDR3 contains 13 residues. Between the trimmed V and J ends, which lost 6 bases and 0 bases, there was a span of 8 bases. The germline V gene encodes CDR1 SGHTA and CDR2 FQGNSA. The CDR3: CASREDMNTEAFF. The part of the CDR3 DNA that was read is TGTGCCAGCAGAGAGGACATGAACACTGAA.

This clone occurred many times. The read ends 3 residues before the CDR3 terminus; that terminus is restored from the germline J gene. This sample includes further DNA sequences coding for the same CDR3. V and J are TRBV18 and TRBJ2-1; 15 nucleotides line up with TRBD2. CDR1 KGHSH and CDR2 LQKENI come from the germline V gene. The CDR3 has 15 amino acids. V lost 3 bases to trimming and J lost 7 bases; unmatched junction nucleotides: 1. The DNA read from the CDR3 is TGTGCCAGCTCACCTGGACTAGCGGGGGGGAATGAG. Translating it yields CASSPGLAGGNE. The entire CDR3 protein is CASSPGLAGGNEQFF.

This clone was counted at least ten times. Read data end 3 residues before the CDR3 end; the end is taken from the germline J gene. This chain uses TRBV7-9 with TRBJ1-6, with TRBD1 matching over 7 bases. Losses at the gene ends were 2 bases for V and 7 bases for J; bases not matched to a gene: 2. Germline CDR1 is SEHNR and CDR2 is FQNEAQ (reference sequence). This CDR3 contains 14 residues. CDR3 region: CASSLTGVNSPLHF. The DNA read from the CDR3 is TGTGCCAGCAGCTTAACAGGGGTCAATTCACCC.

On this clone itself: The missing CDR3 end, 3 residues past where the read stops, is filled in from the germline J gene. The chain carries TRBV6-2 or TRBV6-3 and TRBJ2-3; tentative D call: TRBD2 (6 bases). The CDR3 runs to 14 residues. The germline V gene encodes CDR1 MNHEY and CDR2 SVGEGT. Trimming pared 4 bases from V and 0 bases from J, leaving 8 bases between. The covered CDR3 bases are TGTGCCAGCAGTTCGGGACTTAGCACAGATACG. Translating gives CASSSGLSTDT. The full CDR3 protein is CASSSGLSTDTQYF.

This clone was detected ten times or more. The observed sequence ends 3 residues before the CDR3 terminus, with the missing tail filled in from the germline J gene. The chain combines TRBV20-1 with TRBJ2-5, with 7 bases aligning to TRBD1. Germline V lookup: CDR1 DFQATT, CDR2 SNEGSKA (reference sequence). Trimming removed 4 bases from V and 6 bases from J; junction bases left unmatched: 8. The CDR3 contains 13 residues. CDR3 DNA (partial): TGCAGTGCTAAATTGGCAGGGGGAAAGACC. Its protein is CSAKLAGGKT. The whole CDR3 sequence reads CSAKLAGGKTQYF.

Regarding this clone: The sequence runs out 3 residues before the end of the CDR3; the remainder is reconstructed from the germline J gene. This chain connects TRBV2 to TRBJ2-7; D remains ambiguous. Germline V CDR1 and CDR2: SNHLY, FYNNEI. This CDR3 has 15 amino acids. V was clipped by 3 bases and J by 3 bases, with 15 bases between them. The CDR3 sequence is CASSEWQVLDYEQYF. The DNA read from the CDR3 is TGTGCCAGCAGTGAGTGGCAGGTCCTTGACTACGAG.

A remark on this clone: The missing CDR3 end, 3 residues past where the read stops, is filled in from the germline J gene. The rearrangement joins TRBV5-5 to TRBJ2-7; 11 bases fit TRBD1. V gave up 4 bases and J gave up 3 bases; unmatched junction bases: 6. The V gene's germline CDR1 is SGHKS and CDR2 YYEKEE (reference sequence). This CDR3 has 15 residues. This CDR3 is CASSLRGTGGYEQYF. Incomplete CDR3 DNA: TGTGCCAGCAGCCTACGCGGGACAGGGGGCTACGAG. Variable domain in full (rest from reference TRBV5-5 and TRBJ2-7): DAGVTQSPTHLIKTRGQQVTLRCSPISGHKSVSWYQQVLGQGPQFIFQYYEKEERGRGNFPDRFSARQFPNYSSELNVNALLLGDSALYLCASSLRGTGGYEQYFGPGTRLTVT.

A remark on this clone: With the read ending 3 residues before the CDR3 end, the germline J gene is used to fill in that end. The chain uses TRBV19 and TRBJ1-4, with TRBD1 matching 9 bases. J was trimmed by 6 bases and V by 3 bases; bases with no gene match: 5. The CDR3 runs 15 residues. In germline, CDR1 is LNHDA, CDR2 SQIVND (reference sequence). CDR3 sequence: CASSMVWDRDEKLFF. The part of the CDR3 DNA that was read is TGTGCCAGTAGTATGGTTTGGGACAGGGATGAAAAA. The full variable domain, in which reference TRBV19 and TRBJ1-4 provide the parts outside the CDR3, is DGGITQSPKYLFRKEGQNVTLSCEQNLNHDAMYWYRQDPGQGLRLIYYSQIVNDFQKGDIAEGYSVSREKKESFPLTVTSAQKNPTAFYLCASSMVWDRDEKLFFGSGTQLSVL.

This clone is labeled medium-sized. The read comes to an end 3 residues before the CDR3 does, leaving the germline J gene to fill in the end. This chain uses TRBV7-3 with TRBJ2-3; 12 bases fit TRBD2. This CDR3 is built from 15 residues. The ends lost 3 bases at V and 7 bases at J; junction bases unmatched: 5. Germline V lookup: CDR1 SGHTA, CDR2 FQGTGA. CDR3 DNA (partial): TGTGCCAGCAGCTTCCTAGCGGGGGGGCGAAATACG. Protein product: CASSFLAGGRNT. The CDR3 in full is CASSFLAGGRNTQYF.

In its sample, this clone was seen many times. The CDR3 end is not reached by the read, which stops 3 residues before it; the germline J gene fills it in. The J gene is TRBJ2-5, the V gene TRBV19; 16 positions agree with TRBD2. Per the germline V gene, CDR1 is LNHDA and CDR2 is SQIVND (reference sequence). V lost 7 bases and J lost 5; bases outside the gene matches: 7. The length of the CDR3 is 16 residues. CDR3 region: CASTGLAGGRVETQYF. CDR3 DNA, as far as it was read: TGTGCCAGTACGGGACTAGCGGGGGGGCGAGTCGAGACC.

About this clone: The read ends 3 residues shy of where the CDR3 ends; the end is completed using the germline J gene. This chain links TRBV19 with TRBJ2-1; 15 bases are a match to TRBD2. J lost 7 bases, V lost 5 bases, and 3 bases had no gene match. The CDR3 covers 15 residues. Germline values: CDR1 LNHDA, CDR2 SQIVND (reference sequence). The sequenced part of the CDR3 DNA is TGTGCCAGTAGTTCAGGGACTAGCGGGGGGAATGAG. This translates into CASSSGTSGGNE. The CDR3, in full, reads CASSSGTSGGNEQFF.

This clone occurred a few times. The CDR3 end falls 3 residues outside the read, so it is completed with the germline J gene. The chain is built from TRBV6-4 and TRBJ2-3; 8 bases line up with TRBD2. The CDR3 runs to 14 residues. Losses at the gene ends were 0 bases for V and 4 bases for J; bases not matched to a gene: 0. CDR1 is MRHNA, CDR2 SNTAGT, per germline. Incomplete CDR3 DNA: TGTGCCAGCAGTGACTCTAGCGGGGCAGATACG. Translated: CASSDSSGADT. The full-length CDR3 reads as CASSDSSGADTQYF.

In this sample, this clone turned up many times. The CDR3 spells CASSPFTSGGNEQFF. Incomplete CDR3 DNA: TGTGCCAGCTCACCGTTCACTAGCGGGGGCAATGAG. The chain is built from TRBV18 and TRBJ2-1; 11 nucleotides agree with TRBD2. The read ends 3 residues before the CDR3 terminus; that terminus is restored from the germline J gene. This CDR3 is 15 amino acids long. Germline V gene sequence: CDR1 KGHSH, CDR2 LQKENI. J was trimmed by 6 bases and V by 3 bases; bases with no gene match: 4.

In the case of this clone: The read comes to an end 3 residues before the CDR3 does, leaving the germline J gene to fill in the end. The rearrangement uses TRBV6-2 or TRBV6-3 and TRBJ2-1; tentative D call: TRBD1 (7 bases). The CDR3 covers 15 residues. The germline V gene has CDR1 MNHEY and CDR2 SVGEGT. The germline V and J ends were trimmed by 2 bases and 0 bases, with 8 bases remaining between them. Partial CDR3 DNA: TGTGCCAGCAGTTACCAGGGGGGCTCCTACAATGAG. Its translation: CASSYQGGSYNE. The entire CDR3 reads CASSYQGGSYNEQFF.

In regard to this clone: Read data end 3 residues before the CDR3 end; the end is taken from the germline J gene. The chain combines TRBV19 with TRBJ1-4; tentatively, D is TRBD1 (5 bases). CDR1 and CDR2 from the germline V gene are LNHDA and SQIVND (reference sequence). The length of the CDR3 is 13 residues. Between the trimmed V and J ends, which lost 5 bases and 7 bases, there was a span of 11 bases. The CDR3 is CASSQGWGEKLFF. The sequenced CDR3 bases are TGTGCCAGTAGTCAGGGTTGGGGTGAAAAA.

In this sample, this clone turned up a few times. The read is 3 residues too short to cover the CDR3 end, so that end is filled in from the germline J gene. V gene TRBV14 combines with J gene TRBJ2-7; 9 nucleotides align to TRBD1. Germline V CDR1 and CDR2: SGHDN, FVKESK. The CDR3 covers 18 residues. V was pared by 2 bases and J by 1 base, with 12 bases of the junction left unmatched. Here the CDR3 reads CASSQNIQGTGRSYEQYF. CDR3 bases read: TGTGCCAGCAGCCAAAATATTCAAGGGACAGGGAGATCCTACGAG.

Of note for this clone: The CDR3 end lies 3 residues beyond the end of the read and is filled in from the germline J gene. The rearrangement uses TRBV6-1 and TRBJ1-2; TRBD1 is a possible D gene (5 bases). This CDR3 contains 13 residues. From germline, CDR1 is MNHNS and CDR2 SASEGT. Trimming stripped 6 bases from V and 3 bases from J, with 11 bases between. The part of the CDR3 DNA that was read is TGTGCCAGCAGGGAACAGGTTGACTATGGC. The encoded protein is CASREQVDYG. The complete CDR3 sequence is CASREQVDYGYTF.

This clone came up a few times. The CDR3 sequence: CASSLMPPGLNEKLFF. The CDR3 bases that were read are TGTGCCAGCAGCTTAATGCCCCCAGGACTTAATGAAAAA. The chain carries TRBV7-8 and TRBJ1-4; no firm D call. The read comes to an end 3 residues before the CDR3 does, leaving the germline J gene to fill in the end. This CDR3 region has 16 residues. CDR1 is SGHVS and CDR2 is FQNEAQ in the germline V gene. V lost 2 bases, J lost 4 bases, and 14 bases lay in between.